This T cell receptor beta chain originates from a study of shared clonotypes between healthy human individuals. This CDR3 is 15 amino acids long. V shed 1 base and J shed 0 bases, with 7 bases lying between them. In germline, CDR1 is SEHNR, CDR2 FQNEAQ (reference sequence). The assay used deep level. Some clones are missing from TCRdb's copy, which holds only in-frame ones; the method was immunoSEQ multiplex PCR. The table shows about half a million clones, with 65% to 80% occurring only once. This chain links TRBV7-9 with TRBJ2-4, with D perhaps TRBD2 (5 bases). Source material: PBMCs. The clonotype was recovered from a middle-aged woman in good health. Some clones in this sample may be carry-over from other donors' samples. CDR3 sequence: CASSLEAGAKNIQYF. As DNA, the CDR3 is TGTGCCAGCAGCTTAGAGGCGGGAGCCAAAAACATTCAGTACTTC.